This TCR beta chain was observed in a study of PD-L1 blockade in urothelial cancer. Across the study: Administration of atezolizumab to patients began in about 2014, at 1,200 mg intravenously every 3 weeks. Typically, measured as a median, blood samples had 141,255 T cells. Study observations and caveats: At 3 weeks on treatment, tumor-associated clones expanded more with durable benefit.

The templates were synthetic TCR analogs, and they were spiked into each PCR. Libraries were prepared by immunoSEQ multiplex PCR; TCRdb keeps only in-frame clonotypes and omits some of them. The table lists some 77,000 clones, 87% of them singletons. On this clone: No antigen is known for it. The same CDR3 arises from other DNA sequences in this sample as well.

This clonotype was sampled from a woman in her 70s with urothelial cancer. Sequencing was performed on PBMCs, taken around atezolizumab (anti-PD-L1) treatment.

CDR3 in DNA: TGTGCCAGCAGCTTGGGCCTACAAGAGACCCAGTACTTC. This sequence encodes CASSLGLQETQYF. This chain connects TRBV5-4 to TRBJ2-5; D remains unclear. Looked up from germline, CDR1 is SGHNT and CDR2 is YYREEE (reference sequence). CDR3 size: 13 residues. V lost 0 bases to trimming and J lost 2 bases, with 5 bases between them. Full variable domain (rest looked up from reference TRBV5-4 and TRBJ2-5): ETGVTQSPTHLIKTRGQQVTLRCSSQSGHNTVSWYQQALGQGPQFIFQYYREEENGRGNFPPRFSGLQFPNYSSELNVNALELDDSALYLCASSLGLQETQYFGPGTRLLVL.